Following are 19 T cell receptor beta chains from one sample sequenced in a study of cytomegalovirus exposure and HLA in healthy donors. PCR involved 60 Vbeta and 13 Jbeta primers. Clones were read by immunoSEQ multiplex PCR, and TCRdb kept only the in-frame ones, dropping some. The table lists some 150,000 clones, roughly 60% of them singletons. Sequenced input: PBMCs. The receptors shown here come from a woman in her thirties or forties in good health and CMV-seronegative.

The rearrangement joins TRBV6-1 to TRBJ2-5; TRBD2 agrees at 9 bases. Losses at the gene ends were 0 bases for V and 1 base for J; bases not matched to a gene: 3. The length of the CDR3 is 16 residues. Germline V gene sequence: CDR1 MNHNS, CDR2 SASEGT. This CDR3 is CASSEALSGGQETQYF. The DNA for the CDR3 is TGTGCCAGCAGTGAAGCTCTTAGCGGGGGCCAAGAGACCCAGTACTTC.

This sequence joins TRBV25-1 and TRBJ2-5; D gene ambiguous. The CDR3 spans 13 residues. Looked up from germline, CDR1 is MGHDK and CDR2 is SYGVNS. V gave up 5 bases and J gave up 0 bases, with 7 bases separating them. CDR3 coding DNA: TGTGCCAGCAGTCCCCAGTACCAAGAGACCCAGTACTTC. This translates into CASSPQYQETQYF.

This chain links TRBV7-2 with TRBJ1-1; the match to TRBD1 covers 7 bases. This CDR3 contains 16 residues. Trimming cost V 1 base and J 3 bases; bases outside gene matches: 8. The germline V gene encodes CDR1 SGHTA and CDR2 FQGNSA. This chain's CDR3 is CASSLGSGRGYTEAFF. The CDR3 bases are TGTGCCAGCAGCTTAGGAAGTGGCAGGGGGTACACTGAAGCTTTCTTT.

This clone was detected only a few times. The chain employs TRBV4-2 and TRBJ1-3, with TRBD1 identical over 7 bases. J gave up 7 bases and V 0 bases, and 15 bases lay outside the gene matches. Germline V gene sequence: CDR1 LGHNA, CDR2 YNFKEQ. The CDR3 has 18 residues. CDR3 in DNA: TGTGCCAGCAGCCAAGATGAATTGACAGGGAGCGTTGGGAACACCATATATTTT. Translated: CASSQDELTGSVGNTIYF.

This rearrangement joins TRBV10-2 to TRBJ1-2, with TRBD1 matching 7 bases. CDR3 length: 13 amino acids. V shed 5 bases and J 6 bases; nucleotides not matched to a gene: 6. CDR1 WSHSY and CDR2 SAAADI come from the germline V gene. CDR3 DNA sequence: TGCGCCAGCAGTTACCGGGACAGACATGGCTACACCTTC. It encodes CASSYRDRHGYTF.

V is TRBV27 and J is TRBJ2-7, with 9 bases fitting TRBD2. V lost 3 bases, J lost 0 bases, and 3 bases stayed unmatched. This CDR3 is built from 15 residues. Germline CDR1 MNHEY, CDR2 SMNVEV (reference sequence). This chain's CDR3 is CASSFSGGPSYEQYF. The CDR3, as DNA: TGTGCCAGCAGTTTTAGCGGGGGCCCCTCCTACGAGCAGTACTTC.

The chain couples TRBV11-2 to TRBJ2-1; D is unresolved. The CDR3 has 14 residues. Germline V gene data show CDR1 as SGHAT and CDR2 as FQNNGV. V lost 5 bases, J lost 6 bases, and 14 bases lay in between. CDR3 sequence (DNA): TGTGCCAGCAGCCTTACAAAGTGGTCCAATGAGCAGTTCTTC. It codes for CASSLTKWSNEQFF. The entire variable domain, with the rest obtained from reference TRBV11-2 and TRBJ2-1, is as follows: EAGVAQSPRYKIIEKRQSVAFWCNPISGHATLYWYQQILGQGPKLLIQFQNNGVVDDSQLPKDRFSAERLKGVDSTLKIQPAKLEDSAVYLCASSLTKWSNEQFFGPGTRLTVL.

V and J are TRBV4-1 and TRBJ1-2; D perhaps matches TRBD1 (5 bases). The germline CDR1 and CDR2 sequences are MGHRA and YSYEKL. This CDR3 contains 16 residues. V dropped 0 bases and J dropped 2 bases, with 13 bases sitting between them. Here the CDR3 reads CASSQEGADSNYGYTF. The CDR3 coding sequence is TGCGCCAGCAGCCAAGAAGGGGCAGACTCAAACTATGGCTACACCTTC.

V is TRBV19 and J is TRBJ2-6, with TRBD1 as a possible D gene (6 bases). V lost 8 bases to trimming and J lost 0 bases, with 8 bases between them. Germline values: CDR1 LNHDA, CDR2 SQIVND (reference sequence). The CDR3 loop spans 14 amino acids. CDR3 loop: CASGQPSGANVLTF. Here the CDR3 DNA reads TGTGCCAGTGGACAGCCCTCTGGGGCCAACGTCCTGACTTTC.

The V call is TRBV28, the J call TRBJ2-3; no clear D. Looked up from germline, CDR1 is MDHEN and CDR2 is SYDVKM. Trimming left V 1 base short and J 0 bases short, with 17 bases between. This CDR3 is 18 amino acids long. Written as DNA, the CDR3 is TGTGCCAGCAGTTTATCATCGTCACGGGTCTTAAGCACAGATACGCAGTATTTT. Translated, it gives CASSLSSSRVLSTDTQYF.

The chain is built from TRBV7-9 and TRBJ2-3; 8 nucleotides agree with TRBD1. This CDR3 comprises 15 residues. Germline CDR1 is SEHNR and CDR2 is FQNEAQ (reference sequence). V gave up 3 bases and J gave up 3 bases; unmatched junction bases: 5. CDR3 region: CASSLGTGLTDTQYF. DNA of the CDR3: TGTGCCAGCAGCTTGGGGACAGGCCTGACAGATACGCAGTATTTT.

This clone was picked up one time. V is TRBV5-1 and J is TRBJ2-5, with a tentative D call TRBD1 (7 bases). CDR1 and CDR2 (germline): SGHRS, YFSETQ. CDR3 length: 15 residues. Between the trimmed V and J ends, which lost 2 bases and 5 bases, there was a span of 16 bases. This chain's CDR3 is CASSLGAGTEETQYF. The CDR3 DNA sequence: TGCGCCAGCAGCTTAGGTGCGGGGACAGAGGAGACCCAGTACTTC.

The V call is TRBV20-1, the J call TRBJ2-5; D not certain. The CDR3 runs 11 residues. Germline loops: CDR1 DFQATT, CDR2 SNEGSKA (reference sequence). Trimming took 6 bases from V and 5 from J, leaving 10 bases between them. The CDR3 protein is CSAGKMETQYF. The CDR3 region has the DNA TGCAGTGCCGGTAAGATGGAGACCCAGTACTTC.

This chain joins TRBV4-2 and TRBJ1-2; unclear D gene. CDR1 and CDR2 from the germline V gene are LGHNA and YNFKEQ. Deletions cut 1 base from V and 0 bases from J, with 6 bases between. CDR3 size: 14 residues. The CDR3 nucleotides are TGTGCCAGCAGCCAAGCAGAAGCTAACTATGGCTACACCTTC. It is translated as CASSQAEANYGYTF.

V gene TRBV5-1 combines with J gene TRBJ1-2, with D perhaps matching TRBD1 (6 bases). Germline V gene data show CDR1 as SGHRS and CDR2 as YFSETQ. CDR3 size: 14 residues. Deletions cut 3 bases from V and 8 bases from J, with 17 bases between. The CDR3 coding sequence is TGCGCCAGCAGCTCCTACGGACAGTCGTGGGGCTACACCTTC. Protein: CASSSYGQSWGYTF.

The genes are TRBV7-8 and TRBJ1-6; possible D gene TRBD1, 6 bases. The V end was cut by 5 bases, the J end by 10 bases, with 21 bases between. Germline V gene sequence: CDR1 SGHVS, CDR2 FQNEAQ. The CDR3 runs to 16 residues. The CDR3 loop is CASSLFGRGIGSPLHF. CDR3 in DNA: TGTGCCAGCAGCCTATTTGGAAGGGGGATAGGGTCACCCCTCCACTTT.

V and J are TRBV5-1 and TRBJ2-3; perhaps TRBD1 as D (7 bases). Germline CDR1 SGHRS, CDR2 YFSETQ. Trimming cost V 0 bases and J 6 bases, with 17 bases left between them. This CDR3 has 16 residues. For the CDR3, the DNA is TGCGCCAGCAGCTTGGCGTCAGGGGGAGGTTGGGATACGCAGTATTTT. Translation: CASSLASGGGWDTQYF.

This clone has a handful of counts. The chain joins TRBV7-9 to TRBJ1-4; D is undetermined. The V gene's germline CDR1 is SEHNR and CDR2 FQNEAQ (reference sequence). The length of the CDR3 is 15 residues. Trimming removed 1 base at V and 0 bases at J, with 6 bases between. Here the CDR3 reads CASSLVRATNEKLFF. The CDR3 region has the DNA TGTGCCAGCAGCTTAGTGAGGGCAACTAATGAAAAACTGTTTTTT. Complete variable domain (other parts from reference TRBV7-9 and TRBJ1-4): DTGVSQNPRHKITKRGQNVTFRCDPISEHNRLYWYRQTLGQGPEFLTYFQNEAQLEKSRLLSDRFSAERPKGSFSTLEIQRTEQGDSAMYLCASSLVRATNEKLFFGSGTQLSVL.

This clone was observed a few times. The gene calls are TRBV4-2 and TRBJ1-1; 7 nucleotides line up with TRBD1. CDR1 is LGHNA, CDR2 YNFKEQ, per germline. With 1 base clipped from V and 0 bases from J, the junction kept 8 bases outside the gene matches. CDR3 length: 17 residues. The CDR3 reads CASSQGFGQVLNTEAFF. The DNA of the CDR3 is TGTGCCAGCAGCCAAGGCTTCGGACAGGTTTTGAACACTGAAGCTTTCTTT.